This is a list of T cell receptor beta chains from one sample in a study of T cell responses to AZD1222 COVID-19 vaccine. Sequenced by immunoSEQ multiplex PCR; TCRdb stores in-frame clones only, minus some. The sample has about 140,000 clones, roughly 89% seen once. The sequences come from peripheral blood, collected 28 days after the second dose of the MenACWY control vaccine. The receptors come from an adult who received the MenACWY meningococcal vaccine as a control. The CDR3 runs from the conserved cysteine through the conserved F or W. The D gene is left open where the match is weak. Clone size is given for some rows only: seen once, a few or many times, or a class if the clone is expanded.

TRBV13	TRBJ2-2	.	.	CASSSGRRGRNTGELFF	TGTGCCAGCAGCTCAGGACGCCGTGGGCGAAACACCGGGGAGCTGTTTTTT
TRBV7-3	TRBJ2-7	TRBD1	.	CASRSTGTHEQYF	TGTGCCAGCAGGTCGACAGGGACCCACGAGCAGTACTTC
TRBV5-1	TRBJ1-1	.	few	CASSLGLNTEAFF	TGCGCCAGCAGCTTGGGCCTGAACACTGAAGCTTTCTTT
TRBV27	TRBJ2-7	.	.	CASTFSGRYYEQYF	TGTGCCAGCACCTTCTCTGGGCGCTACTACGAGCAGTACTTC
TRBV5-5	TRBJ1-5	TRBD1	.	CASSLGQGSQPQHF	TGTGCCAGCAGTTTGGGACAGGGGAGCCAGCCCCAGCATTTT
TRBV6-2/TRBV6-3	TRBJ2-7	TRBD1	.	CASSRMTGTYEQYF	TGTGCCAGCAGCCGAATGACAGGGACCTACGAGCAGTACTTC
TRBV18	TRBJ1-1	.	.	CASSPRQNFEIHEAFF	TGTGCCAGCTCACCTAGACAAAACTTCGAAATACATGAAGCTTTCTTT
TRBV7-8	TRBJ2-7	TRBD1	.	CASSRLTGGDDEQYF	TGTGCCAGCAGCCGACTGACAGGGGGTGACGACGAGCAGTACTTC
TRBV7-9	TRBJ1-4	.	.	CASSESMGQEREKLFF	TGTGCCAGCAGCGAGAGTATGGGTCAAGAGAGGGAAAAACTGTTTTTT
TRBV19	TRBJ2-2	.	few	CASSMPRTGELFF	TGTGCCAGTAGTATGCCGCGGACCGGGGAGCTGTTTTTT
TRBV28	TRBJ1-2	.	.	CASSLVAVSNYGYTF	TGTGCCAGCAGTTTAGTTGCGGTCTCAAACTATGGCTACACCTTC
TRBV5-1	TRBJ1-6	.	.	CASSIAGNSPLHF	TGCGCCAGCAGCATCGCGGGTAATTCACCCCTCCACTTT
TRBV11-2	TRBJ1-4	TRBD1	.	CASSRIIQGATNEKLFF	TGTGCCAGCAGCCGAATAATACAGGGGGCGACTAATGAAAAACTGTTTTTT
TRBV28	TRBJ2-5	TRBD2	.	CASSLAGVQETQYF	TGTGCCAGCAGTTTAGCGGGAGTTCAGGAGACCCAGTACTTC
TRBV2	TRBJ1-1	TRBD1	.	CASSEALGQGPNTEAFF	TGTGCCAGCAGTGAAGCGCTGGGACAGGGCCCGAACACTGAAGCTTTCTTT
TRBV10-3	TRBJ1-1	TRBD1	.	CAISQGDTEAFF	TGTGCCATCAGTCAGGGGGACACTGAAGCTTTCTTT
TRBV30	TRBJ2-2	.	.	CAWNRATNTGELFF	TGTGCCTGGAATCGAGCGACGAACACCGGGGAGCTGTTTTTT
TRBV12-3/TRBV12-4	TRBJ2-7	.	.	CASSRNYEQYF	TGTGCCAGCAGCCGGAATTACGAGCAGTACTTC
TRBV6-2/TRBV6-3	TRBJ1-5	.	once	CASSYSSGQPQHF	TGTGCCAGCAGTTACTCGAGTGGTCAGCCCCAGCATTTT
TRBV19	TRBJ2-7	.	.	CASRLASDRVPYEQYF	TGTGCCAGTAGATTAGCTAGCGACAGGGTACCCTACGAGCAGTACTTC
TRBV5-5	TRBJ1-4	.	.	CASSMGWWANEKLFF	TGTGCCAGCAGTATGGGGTGGTGGGCTAATGAAAAACTGTTTTTT
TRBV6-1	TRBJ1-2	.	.	CASSESEGIGGYTF	TGTGCCAGCAGTGAATCTGAGGGAATTGGTGGCTACACCTTC
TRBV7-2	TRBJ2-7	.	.	CASSSPQSPYEQYF	TGTGCCAGCAGCAGCCCCCAGAGCCCCTACGAGCAGTACTTC
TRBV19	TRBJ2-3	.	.	CASSIGAVTDTQYF	TGTGCCAGTAGTATAGGCGCTGTAACAGATACGCAGTATTTT
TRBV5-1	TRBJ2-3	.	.	CASSHGVRDTQYF	TGCGCCAGCAGCCATGGGGTCCGAGATACGCAGTATTTT
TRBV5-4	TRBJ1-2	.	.	CASSLALQGNYGYTF	TGTGCCAGCAGCTTGGCCCTGCAGGGTAACTATGGCTACACCTTC
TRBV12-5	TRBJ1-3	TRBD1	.	CASGWRTGSLSGNTIYF	TGTGCTAGTGGTTGGAGGACAGGGTCCCTCTCTGGAAACACCATATATTTT
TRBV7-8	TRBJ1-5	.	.	CASSLFGGHSGNQPQHF	TGTGCCAGCAGCTTATTTGGGGGACACTCTGGCAATCAGCCCCAGCATTTT
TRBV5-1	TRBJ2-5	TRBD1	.	CASSLEGGRETQYF	TGCGCCAGCAGCTTGGAAGGGGGCCGGGAGACCCAGTACTTC
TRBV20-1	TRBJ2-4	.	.	CSASWVQGVGIQYF	TGCAGTGCTAGTTGGGTGCAGGGCGTCGGCATTCAGTACTTC
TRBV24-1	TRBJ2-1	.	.	CATSDPQRRPYNEQFF	TGTGCCACCAGTGACCCACAAAGACGGCCCTACAATGAGCAGTTCTTC
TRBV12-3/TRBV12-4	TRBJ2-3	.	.	CASSLAGADTQYF	TGTGCCAGCAGTTTAGCGGGGGCAGATACGCAGTATTTT
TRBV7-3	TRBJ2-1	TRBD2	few	CASSSELAGGHEQFF	TGTGCCAGCAGCTCCGAACTAGCGGGGGGGCATGAGCAGTTCTTC
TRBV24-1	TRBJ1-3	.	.	CARPGSSGNTIYF	TGTGCCCGACCCGGGAGCTCTGGAAACACCATATATTTT
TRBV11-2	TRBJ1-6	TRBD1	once	CASSLGTGASPLHF	TGTGCCAGCAGCTTGGGGACAGGGGCGTCACCCCTCCACTTT
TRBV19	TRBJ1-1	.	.	CASSAYPLTNTEAFF	TGTGCCAGTAGTGCGTATCCTCTAACGAACACTGAAGCTTTCTTT
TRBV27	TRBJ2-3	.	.	CASSPITPPRSDTQYF	TGTGCCAGCAGTCCCATTACCCCCCCGAGGTCAGATACGCAGTATTTT
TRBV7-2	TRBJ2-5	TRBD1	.	CASSLTGLQETQYF	TGTGCCAGCAGCCTGACAGGGCTCCAAGAGACCCAGTACTTC
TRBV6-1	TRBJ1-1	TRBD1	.	CASSVRLTRGRVDTEAFF	TGTGCCAGCAGTGTGCGACTTACCAGGGGGCGCGTGGACACTGAAGCTTTCTTT
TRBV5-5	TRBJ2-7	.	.	CASSSVRSSYEQYF	TGTGCCAGCAGCTCGGTTAGGAGCTCCTACGAGCAGTACTTC
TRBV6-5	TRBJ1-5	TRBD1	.	CASRETGGRNQPQHF	TGTGCCAGCAGAGAGACAGGGGGCAGGAATCAGCCCCAGCATTTT
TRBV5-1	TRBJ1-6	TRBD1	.	CASSGGDRGSSPLHF	TGCGCCAGCAGCGGAGGGGACAGGGGTAGTTCACCCCTCCACTTT
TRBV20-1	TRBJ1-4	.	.	CSASDPPGQGKLFF	TGCAGTGCTAGTGATCCCCCGGGGCAGGGAAAACTGTTTTTT
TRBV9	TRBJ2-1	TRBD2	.	CASSVSGVSYNEQFF	TGTGCCAGCAGCGTTAGCGGGGTCTCCTACAATGAGCAGTTCTTC
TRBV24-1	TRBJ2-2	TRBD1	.	CATSGQGARTGELFF	TGTGCCACCAGTGGACAGGGGGCGCGTACCGGGGAGCTGTTTTTT